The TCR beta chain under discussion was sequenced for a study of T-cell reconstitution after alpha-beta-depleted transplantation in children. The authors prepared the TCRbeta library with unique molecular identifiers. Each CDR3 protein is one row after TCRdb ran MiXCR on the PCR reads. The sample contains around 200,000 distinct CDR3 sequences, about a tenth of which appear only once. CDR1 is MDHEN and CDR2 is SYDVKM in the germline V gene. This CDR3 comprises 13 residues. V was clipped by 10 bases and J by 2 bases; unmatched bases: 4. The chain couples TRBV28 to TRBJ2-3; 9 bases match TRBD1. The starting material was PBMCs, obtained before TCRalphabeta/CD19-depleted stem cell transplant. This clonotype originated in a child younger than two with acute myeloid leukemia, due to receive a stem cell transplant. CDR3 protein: CATGDRVTDTQYF. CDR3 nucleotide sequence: TGTGCCACGGGGGACAGGGTCACAGATACGCAGTATTTT. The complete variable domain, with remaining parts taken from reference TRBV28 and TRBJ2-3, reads DVKVTQSSRYLVKRTGEKVFLECVQDMDHENMFWYRQDPGLGLRLIYFSYDVKMKEKGDIPEGYSVSREKKERFSLILESASTNQTSMYLCATGDRVTDTQYFGPGTRLTVL.